This T cell receptor beta chain was recorded in a study of T cell responses to AZD1222 COVID-19 vaccine. The protocol was immunoSEQ multiplex PCR, while the TCRdb copy is restricted to in-frame clones and leaves out a portion. The sample includes tens of thousands of clones, approximately 90% of them seen just once. CDR3 length equals 17 residues. Germline CDR1 MNHNY, CDR2 SVGAGI (reference sequence). V lost 5 bases to trimming and J lost 1 base; unmatched junction nucleotides: 6. Researchers grouped second doses given at about 4 or about 12 weeks into one pool. The chain couples TRBV6-6 to TRBJ2-2; 11 bases match TRBD2. The source is an adult who received the AZD1222 COVID-19 vaccine. The sample was peripheral blood, taken 28 days after the second AZD1222 dose. The CDR3 region is CASSRPGLAGNTGELFF. The DNA of the CDR3 is TGTGCCAGCAGTCGACCCGGACTAGCGGGGAACACCGGGGAGCTGTTTTTT.